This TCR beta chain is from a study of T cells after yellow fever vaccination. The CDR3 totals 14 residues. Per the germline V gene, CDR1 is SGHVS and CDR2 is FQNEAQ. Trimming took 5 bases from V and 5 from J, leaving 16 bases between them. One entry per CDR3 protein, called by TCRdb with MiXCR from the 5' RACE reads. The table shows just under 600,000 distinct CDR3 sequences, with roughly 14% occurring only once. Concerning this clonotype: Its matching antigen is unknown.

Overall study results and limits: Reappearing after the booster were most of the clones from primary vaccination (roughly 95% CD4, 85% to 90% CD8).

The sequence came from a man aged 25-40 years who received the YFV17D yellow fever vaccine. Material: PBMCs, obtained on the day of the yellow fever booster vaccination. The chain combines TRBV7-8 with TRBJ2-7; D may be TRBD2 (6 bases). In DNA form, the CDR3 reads TGTGCCAGCAGCGTTCTAGCGTTCGGGGACGAGCAGTACTTC. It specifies CASSVLAFGDEQYF.